One and the same sample provided the 26 T cell receptor beta chains below, sequenced in a study of a mutant IDH1 vaccine in newly diagnosed glioma. Time point specified: week 11, during vaccination. Each dose delivered 300 ug of mutant IDH1 20-mer peptide subcutaneously with imiquimod. Profiled with immunoSEQ multiplex PCR; TCRdb holds only in-frame clones, not every one. The sample yields under 150,000 clones, around four fifths seen once. For these TCRs, the target antigens are not known. Sequencing used PBMCs, obtained from a glioma patient whose treatment included an IDH1 peptide vaccine. Receptors originate from a man between 35 and 55 years old with glioma.

The V gene is TRBV5-1, the J gene TRBJ2-7; D unresolved. Trimming cost V 3 bases and J 3 bases, with 4 bases left between them. Germline V gives CDR1 SGHRS, CDR2 YFSETQ. The CDR3 runs to 11 residues. The CDR3 loop reads CASSWGYEQYF. CDR3 DNA sequence: TGCGCCAGCAGCTGGGGCTACGAGCAGTACTTC.

This clone was counted between two and nine times. V and J are TRBV6-4 and TRBJ1-1; D not resolved. Trimming removed 6 bases from V and 5 bases from J, with 13 bases in between. The CDR3 is 13 amino acids. Germline V lookup: CDR1 MRHNA, CDR2 SNTAGT. CDR3 in DNA: TGTGCCAGCAGCATGACCCAGCAGACTGAAGCTTTCTTT. Translation gives CASSMTQQTEAFF.

The rearrangement uses TRBV11-2 and TRBJ2-1; 11 nucleotides align to TRBD2. The germline V gene has CDR1 SGHAT and CDR2 FQNNGV. The CDR3 has 16 residues. J was trimmed by 0 bases and V by 4 bases; bases with no gene match: 2. CDR3 in DNA: TGTGCCAGCAGCTCGGGACTAGCGGCCTCCTACAATGAGCAGTTCTTC. It codes for CASSSGLAASYNEQFF.

The chain couples TRBV5-1 to TRBJ2-1; 12 nucleotides agree with TRBD2. Germline lookup yields CDR1 SGHRS and CDR2 YFSETQ. The CDR3 contains 16 residues. Losses at the gene ends were 6 bases for V and 7 bases for J; bases not matched to a gene: 11. In DNA, the CDR3 is TGCGCCAGCACGGACCCTAGCGGGGGGGCTTGGAATGAGCAGTTCTTC. Translated, it gives CASTDPSGGAWNEQFF.

This clone was counted a few times. The CDR3 reads CASSRASTGGPNTIYF. The CDR3 DNA is TGTGCCAGCAGCCGTGCATCGACAGGGGGACCAAACACCATATATTTT. The chain employs TRBV7-9 and TRBJ1-3; TRBD1 matches at 9 bases. The CDR3 sequence is 16 residues long. The V gene's germline CDR1 is SEHNR and CDR2 FQNEAQ (reference sequence). J gave up 6 bases and V 5 bases, and 11 bases lay outside the gene matches. Full variable domain (outside the CDR3, taken from reference TRBV7-9 and TRBJ1-3): DTGVSQNPRHKITKRGQNVTFRCDPISEHNRLYWYRQTLGQGPEFLTYFQNEAQLEKSRLLSDRFSAERPKGSFSTLEIQRTEQGDSAMYLCASSRASTGGPNTIYFGEGSWLTVV.

This clone was observed once. This chain uses TRBV15 with TRBJ2-2; 12 bases are a match to TRBD2. The CDR3 length is 17 residues. Germline trimming cut 2 bases from V and 0 bases from J; bases unmatched to any gene: 1. Looked up from germline, CDR1 is LNHNV and CDR2 is YYDKDF (reference sequence). CDR3 DNA sequence: TGTGCCACCAGCAGACTAGCGGGGGGGACGAACACCGGGGAGCTGTTTTTT. It specifies CATSRLAGGTNTGELFF.

The chain employs TRBV6-6 and TRBJ2-7; D assignment may be TRBD1 or TRBD2 (6 bases each). The CDR3 length is 14 residues. Per germline, CDR1 MNHNY and CDR2 SVGAGI (reference sequence). V dropped 7 bases and J dropped 5 bases, with 18 bases sitting between them. Written as DNA, the CDR3 is TGTGCCAGCACTACAAGGGGGGACGGGGACGAGCAGTACTTC. The encoded protein is CASTTRGDGDEQYF.

The rearrangement uses TRBV28 and TRBJ2-7, with 7 nucleotides matching TRBD2. Trimming at V came to 7 bases and at J to 3 bases, leaving 3 bases not matched to a gene. Germline CDR1 MDHEN, CDR2 SYDVKM. This CDR3 has 12 residues. CDR3 residues: CASNREVYEQYF. The CDR3 nucleotides read TGTGCCAGCAACCGGGAGGTCTACGAGCAGTACTTC.

The gene calls are TRBV10-3 and TRBJ2-7; 9 nucleotides match TRBD2. With V trimmed by 4 bases and J by 2 bases, 3 bases remained unmatched. CDR3 length: 14 residues. Germline CDR1 ENHRY, CDR2 SYGVKD. This chain's CDR3 is CAISGTSVPYEQYF. CDR3 bases: TGTGCCATCAGTGGGACTAGCGTGCCCTACGAGCAGTACTTC.

The chain employs TRBV7-6 and TRBJ2-3; 8 nucleotides agree with TRBD2. The CDR3 is 15 residues long. Germline CDR1 is SGHVS and CDR2 is FNYEAQ. The V segment lost 7 bases and the J segment 5 bases; nucleotides outside the gene matches: 11. CDR3 nucleotide sequence: TGTGCCAGCACCCAAAGCAGCGGGGGTTTAGATACGCAGTATTTT. It codes for CASTQSSGGLDTQYF.

This rearrangement joins TRBV5-5 to TRBJ1-2, with 7 positions matching TRBD1. Germline V lookup: CDR1 SGHKS, CDR2 YYEKEE (reference sequence). With V trimmed by 0 bases and J by 4 bases, 6 bases remained unmatched. This CDR3 spans 15 amino acids. The CDR3 loop is CASSLDLTGVYGYTF. Here the CDR3 DNA reads TGTGCCAGCAGCTTGGATCTAACAGGGGTCTATGGCTACACCTTC.

J is TRBJ2-5 and V is TRBV28, with 9 bases identical to TRBD1. V shed 2 bases and J 5 bases; nucleotides not matched to a gene: 6. Germline loops: CDR1 MDHEN, CDR2 SYDVKM. The CDR3 is 15 residues long. The CDR3 region has the DNA TGTGCCAGCAGTTTAGGGGACAGGGCGAGGGAGACCCAGTACTTC. This codes for CASSLGDRARETQYF.

The V gene is TRBV20-1, the J gene TRBJ1-2; D perhaps matches TRBD1 (5 bases). The germline V and J ends were trimmed by 8 bases and 7 bases, with 8 bases remaining between them. CDR3 length: 9 residues. Germline values: CDR1 DFQATT, CDR2 SNEGSKA (reference sequence). This CDR3 is CSPGGGYTF. The CDR3 DNA is TGCAGTCCGGGGGGTGGCTACACCTTC.

J is TRBJ1-5 and V is TRBV6-5; D unclear. CDR3 size: 13 residues. Between the trimmed V and J ends, which lost 6 bases and 2 bases, there was a span of 8 bases. The germline V gene encodes CDR1 MNHEY and CDR2 SVGAGI. The chain's CDR3 is CASSPRRNQPQHF. In nucleotides, the CDR3 is TGTGCCAGCAGCCCCCGGCGCAATCAGCCCCAGCATTTT.

This clone has more than one count but fewer than ten. This sequence joins TRBV28 and TRBJ1-4; D unresolved. CDR3 length equals 15 residues. V was cut by 5 bases and J by 0 bases, with 10 bases left in between. Germline-derived CDR1 and CDR2 are MDHEN and SYDVKM. CDR3 DNA sequence: TGTGCCAGCAGTCTGCCGGCCGCAACTAATGAAAAACTGTTTTTT. This gives the protein CASSLPAATNEKLFF.

The J gene is TRBJ2-3, the V gene TRBV7-2; D gene ambiguous. The V end lost 4 bases, the J end lost 2 bases, and 1 base lay between the germline ends. Germline V CDR1 and CDR2: SGHTA, FQGNSA. The CDR3 spans 11 residues. CDR3 residues: CASSSTDTQYF. CDR3 DNA sequence: TGTGCCAGCAGCTCCACAGATACGCAGTATTTT.

The J gene is TRBJ2-5, the V gene TRBV20-1, with D possibly being TRBD1 or TRBD2 (5 bases each). V shed 7 bases and J shed 4 bases, with 10 bases lying between them. CDR3 size: 11 residues. The germline gives CDR1 DFQATT, CDR2 SNEGSKA (reference sequence). The CDR3 region is CSVGTPETQYF. CDR3 DNA: TGCAGTGTTGGGACCCCAGAGACCCAGTACTTC.

The V call is TRBV4-2, the J call TRBJ2-2, with TRBD1 identical over 10 bases. Germline CDR1 LGHNA, CDR2 YNFKEQ. Trimming at V came to 0 bases and at J to 2 bases, leaving 3 bases not matched to a gene. The CDR3 has 17 amino acids. CDR3 sequence: CASSQESTGGNTGELFF. The CDR3 DNA is TGTGCCAGCAGCCAAGAATCGACAGGGGGCAACACCGGGGAGCTGTTTTTT.

This clone showed up just once. The chain joins TRBV10-3 to TRBJ1-6, with 7 bases identical to TRBD1. The CDR3 is made up of 15 amino acids. V shed 4 bases and J 7 bases; nucleotides not matched to a gene: 7. CDR1 and CDR2 (germline): ENHRY, SYGVKD. The CDR3 here is CAISGEGAGNSPLHF. The CDR3 DNA is TGTGCCATCAGTGGTGAGGGGGCGGGGAATTCACCCCTCCACTTT.

The chain uses TRBV4-2 and TRBJ2-5; D is unresolved. The CDR3 consists of 14 residues. Germline values: CDR1 LGHNA, CDR2 YNFKEQ. Trimming removed 1 base from V and 4 bases from J, with 10 bases in between. CDR3 nucleotides: TGTGCCAGCAGCCAAGTAGGCAGCACAGAGACCCAGTACTTC. Translating gives CASSQVGSTETQYF.

The CDR3 coding sequence is TGCGCCAGCAGTCCGCAGGGTAGGTTGGGCTACGAGCAGTACTTC. It encodes CASSPQGRLGYEQYF. The rearrangement joins TRBV23-1 to TRBJ2-7; D is perhaps TRBD1 (5 bases). TRBV23-1 is an ORF for which the function is uncertain. Deletions cut 4 bases from V and 3 bases from J, with 16 bases between. The CDR3 has 15 amino acids.

The chain employs TRBV11-2 and TRBJ2-1; 7 nucleotides agree with TRBD1. The CDR3 has 17 amino acids. CDR1 is SGHAT and CDR2 is FQNNGV in the germline V gene. V dropped 6 bases and J dropped 1; count of bases not matched to a gene: 12. The CDR3 protein is CASSPDLTGKSYNEQFF. The CDR3 region has the DNA TGTGCCAGCAGTCCTGACTTGACAGGGAAATCCTACAATGAGCAGTTCTTC.

The CDR3 region has the DNA TGTGCCAGTAGTCCTTATTATACGGGACTAGCGGACCAAGAGACCCAGTACTTC. Residues: CASSPYYTGLADQETQYF. The V and J genes are TRBV19 and TRBJ2-5; 11 nucleotides align to TRBD2. After removal of 5 bases from V and 0 bases from J, the junction contained 11 bases not matched to a gene. CDR3 length: 18 amino acids. CDR1 is LNHDA, CDR2 SQIVND, per germline (reference sequence).

As for this clone: Distinct nucleotide sequences in the sample also encode this CDR3. The V and J genes are TRBV7-3 and TRBJ2-3; D unclear. Per germline, CDR1 SGHTA and CDR2 FQGTGA. V was trimmed by 6 bases and J by 0 bases, leaving 4 bases between them. The CDR3 is 12 amino acids. CDR3 nucleotides: TGTGCCAGCAGTTCTAGCACAGATACGCAGTATTTT. This codes for CASSSSTDTQYF.

This sequence joins TRBV4-2 and TRBJ1-1; 11 bases fit TRBD1. The CDR3 runs 15 residues. CDR1 and CDR2 from the germline V gene are LGHNA and YNFKEQ. The junction had 9 bases not matched to a gene; V was cut back by 4 bases and J by 8 bases. The CDR3 nucleotides are TGTGCCAGCAGCCCTAACGGACAGGGGGCTGGAGAAGCTTTCTTT. This encodes CASSPNGQGAGEAFF.

This clone showed up just once. CDR3 protein: CASSQNSGGEETQYF. CDR3 nucleotides: TGTGCCAGCAGCCAAAATAGCGGGGGGGAAGAGACCCAGTACTTC. The gene calls are TRBV4-2 and TRBJ2-5; 11 bases align to TRBD2. The CDR3 loop spans 15 amino acids. V lost 2 bases, J lost 3 bases, and 2 bases stayed unmatched. Germline lookup yields CDR1 LGHNA and CDR2 YNFKEQ.